The clone carrying this TCR beta chain was seen many times. The data are from a study of Graves' ophthalmopathy and Graves' hyperthyroidism. Looking at the study overall: Specimen type is peripheral blood, obtained at initial diagnosis before any treatment.

Beta-chain TCR CDR3 regions were amplified from RNA transcripts. An initial RT-PCR round employing HTBI primers preceded a second-round multiplex PCR. TCRdb used MiXCR to reprocess the multiplex PCR reads, holding one entry per CDR3 protein. The table lists about 220,000 distinct CDR3 sequences, roughly a fifth of them singletons. The CDR3 loop spans 13 amino acids. The germline V and J ends were trimmed by 4 bases and 1 base, with 8 bases remaining between them. From germline, CDR1 is SNHLY and CDR2 FYNNEI. This receptor was obtained from a woman aged 45 to 65 with Graves' ophthalmopathy. The V call is TRBV2, the J call TRBJ2-7; tentative D call: TRBD2 (6 bases). The sequenced sample consisted of peripheral blood. CDR3 residues: CASSVRESYEQYF. The DNA of the CDR3 is TGTGCCAGCAGTGTTCGGGAGTCCTACGAGCAGTACTTC.